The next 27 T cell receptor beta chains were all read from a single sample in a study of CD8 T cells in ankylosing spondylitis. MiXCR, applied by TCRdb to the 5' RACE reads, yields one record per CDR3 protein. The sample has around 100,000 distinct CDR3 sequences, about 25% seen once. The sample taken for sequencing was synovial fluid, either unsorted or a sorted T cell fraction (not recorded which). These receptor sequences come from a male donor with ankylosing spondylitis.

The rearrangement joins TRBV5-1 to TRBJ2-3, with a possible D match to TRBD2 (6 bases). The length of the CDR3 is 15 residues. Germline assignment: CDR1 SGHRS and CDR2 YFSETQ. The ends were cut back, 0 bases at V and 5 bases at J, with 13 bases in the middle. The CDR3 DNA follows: TGCGCCAGCAGCTTGGGCCGTAGCGGCCTAGATACGCAGTATTTT. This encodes CASSLGRSGLDTQYF.

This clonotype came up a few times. CDR3 nucleotides: TGTGCCAGCAGCTTAGATCGTCTAGCGGGAAGGTACAATGAGCAGTTCTTC. Translation: CASSLDRLAGRYNEQFF. This chain links TRBV11-2 with TRBJ2-1, with 9 nucleotides matching TRBD2. The CDR3 totals 17 residues. CDR1 and CDR2 from the germline V gene are SGHAT and FQNNGV. The V gene end was trimmed by 0 bases and the J gene end by 4 bases; junction bases not matched to a gene: 7. Full variable domain (outside the CDR3, taken from reference TRBV11-2 and TRBJ2-1): EAGVAQSPRYKIIEKRQSVAFWCNPISGHATLYWYQQILGQGPKLLIQFQNNGVVDDSQLPKDRFSAERLKGVDSTLKIQPAKLEDSAVYLCASSLDRLAGRYNEQFFGPGTRLTVL.

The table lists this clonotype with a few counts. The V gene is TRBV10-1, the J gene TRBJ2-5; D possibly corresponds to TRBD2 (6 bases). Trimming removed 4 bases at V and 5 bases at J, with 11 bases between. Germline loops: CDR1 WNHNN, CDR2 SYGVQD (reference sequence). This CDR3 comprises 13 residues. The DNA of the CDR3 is TGCGCCAGCAGTGTTGCGGGGTCGGAGACCCAGTACTTC. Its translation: CASSVAGSETQYF.

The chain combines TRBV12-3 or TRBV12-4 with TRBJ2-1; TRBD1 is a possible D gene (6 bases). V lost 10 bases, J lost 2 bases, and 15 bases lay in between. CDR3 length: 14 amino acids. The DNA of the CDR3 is TGTGCCACCTCAGGGGACCCCACCTACAATGAGCAGTTCTTC. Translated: CATSGDPTYNEQFF.

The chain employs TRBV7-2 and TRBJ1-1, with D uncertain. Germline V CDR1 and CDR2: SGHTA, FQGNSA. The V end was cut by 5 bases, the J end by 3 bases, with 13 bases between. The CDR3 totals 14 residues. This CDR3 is CASSPFMVYTEAFF. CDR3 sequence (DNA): TGTGCCAGCAGCCCCTTTATGGTTTACACTGAAGCTTTCTTT.

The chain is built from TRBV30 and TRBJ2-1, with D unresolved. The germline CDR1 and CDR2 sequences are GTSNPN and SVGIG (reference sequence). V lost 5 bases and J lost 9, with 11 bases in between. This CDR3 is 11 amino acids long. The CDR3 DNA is TGTGCCTGGGGATTGGGCGGTGAGCAGTTCTTC. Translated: CAWGLGGEQFF. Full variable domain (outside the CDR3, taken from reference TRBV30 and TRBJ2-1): SQTIHQWPATLVQPVGSPLSLECTVEGTSNPNLYWYRQAAGRGLQLLFYSVGIGQISSEVPQNLSASRPQDRQFILSSKKLLLSDSGFYLCAWGLGGEQFFGPGTRLTVL.

CDR3 loop: CASSPGHNSYNEQFF. The CDR3, as DNA: TGCGCCAGCAGCCCAGGACACAACTCCTACAATGAGCAGTTCTTC. V is TRBV5-1 and J is TRBJ2-1; D perhaps matches TRBD1 (5 bases). V gave up 4 bases and J gave up 0 bases, with 11 bases separating them. This CDR3 has 15 residues. The germline V gene encodes CDR1 SGHRS and CDR2 YFSETQ.

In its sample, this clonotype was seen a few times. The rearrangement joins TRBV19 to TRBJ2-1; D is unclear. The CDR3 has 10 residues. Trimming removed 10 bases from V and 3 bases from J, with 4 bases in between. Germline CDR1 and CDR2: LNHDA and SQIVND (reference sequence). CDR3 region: CATGYNEQFF. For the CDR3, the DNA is TGTGCCACCGGCTACAATGAGCAGTTCTTC.

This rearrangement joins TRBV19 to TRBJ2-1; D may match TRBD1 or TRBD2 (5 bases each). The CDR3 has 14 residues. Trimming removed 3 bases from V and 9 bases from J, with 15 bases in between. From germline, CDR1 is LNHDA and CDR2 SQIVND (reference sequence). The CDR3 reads CASSIVGGMVEQFF. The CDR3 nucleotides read TGTGCCAGTAGTATTGTTGGGGGAATGGTTGAGCAGTTCTTC.

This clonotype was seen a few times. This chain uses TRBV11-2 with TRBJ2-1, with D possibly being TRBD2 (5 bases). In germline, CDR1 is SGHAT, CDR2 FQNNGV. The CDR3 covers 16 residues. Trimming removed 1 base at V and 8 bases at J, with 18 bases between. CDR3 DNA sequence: TGTGCCAGCAGCTTAGTCGCCCCCATCGTTAGCGATGAGCAGTTCTTC. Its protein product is CASSLVAPIVSDEQFF.

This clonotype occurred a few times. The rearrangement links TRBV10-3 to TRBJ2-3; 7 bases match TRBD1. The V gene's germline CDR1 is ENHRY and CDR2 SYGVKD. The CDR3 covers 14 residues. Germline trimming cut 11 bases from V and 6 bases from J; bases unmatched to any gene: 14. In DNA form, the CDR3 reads TGTGCCGTAACAGGGGCGCAGGGACCTGATACGCAGTATTTT. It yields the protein CAVTGAQGPDTQYF.

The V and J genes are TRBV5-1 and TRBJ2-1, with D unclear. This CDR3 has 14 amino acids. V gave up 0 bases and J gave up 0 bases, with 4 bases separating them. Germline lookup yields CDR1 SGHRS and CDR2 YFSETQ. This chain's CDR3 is CASSLEPSYNEQFF. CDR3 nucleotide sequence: TGCGCCAGCAGCTTGGAGCCCTCCTACAATGAGCAGTTCTTC.

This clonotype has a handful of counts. The CDR3 is CASSIGDRAFF. The CDR3 DNA reads as TGTGCCAGTAGTATTGGAGACCGGGCTTTCTTT. The rearrangement joins TRBV19 to TRBJ1-1; no clear D. Trimming stripped 3 bases from V and 11 bases from J, with 10 bases between. Germline V gives CDR1 LNHDA, CDR2 SQIVND (reference sequence). The CDR3 runs to 11 residues.

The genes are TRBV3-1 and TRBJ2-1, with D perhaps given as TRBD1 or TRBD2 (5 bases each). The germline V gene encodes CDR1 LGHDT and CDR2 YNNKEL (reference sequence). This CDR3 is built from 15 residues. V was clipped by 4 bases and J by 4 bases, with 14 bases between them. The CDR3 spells CASSPVGGAYNEQFF. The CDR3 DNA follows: TGTGCCAGCAGCCCGGTTGGGGGAGCATACAATGAGCAGTTCTTC.

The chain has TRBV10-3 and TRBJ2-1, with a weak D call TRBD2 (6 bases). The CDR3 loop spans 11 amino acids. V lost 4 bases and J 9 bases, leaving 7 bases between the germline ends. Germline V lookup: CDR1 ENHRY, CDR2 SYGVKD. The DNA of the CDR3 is TGTGCCATCAGTGTAGCGGTTGAGCAGTTCTTC. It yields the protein CAISVAVEQFF.

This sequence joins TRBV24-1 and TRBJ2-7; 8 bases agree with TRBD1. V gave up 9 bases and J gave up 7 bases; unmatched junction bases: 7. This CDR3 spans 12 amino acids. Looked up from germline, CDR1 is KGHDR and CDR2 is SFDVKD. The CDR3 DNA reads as TGTGCCACCGCGGACAGGGATCAAGAGCAGTACTTC. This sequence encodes CATADRDQEQYF.

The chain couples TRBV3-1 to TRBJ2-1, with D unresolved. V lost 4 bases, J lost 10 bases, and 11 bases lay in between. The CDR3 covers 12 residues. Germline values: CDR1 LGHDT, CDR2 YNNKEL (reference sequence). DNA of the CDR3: TGTGCCAGCAGCCTCCGACCCGGGGAGCAGTTCTTC. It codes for CASSLRPGEQFF.

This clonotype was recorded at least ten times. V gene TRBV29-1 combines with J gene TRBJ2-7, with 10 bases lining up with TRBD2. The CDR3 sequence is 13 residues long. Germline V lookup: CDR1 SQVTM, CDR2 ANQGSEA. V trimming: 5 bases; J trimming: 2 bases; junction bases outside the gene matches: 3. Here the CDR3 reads CSVQLAGTYEQYV. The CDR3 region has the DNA TGCAGCGTTCAACTAGCGGGGACCTACGAGCAGTACGTC.

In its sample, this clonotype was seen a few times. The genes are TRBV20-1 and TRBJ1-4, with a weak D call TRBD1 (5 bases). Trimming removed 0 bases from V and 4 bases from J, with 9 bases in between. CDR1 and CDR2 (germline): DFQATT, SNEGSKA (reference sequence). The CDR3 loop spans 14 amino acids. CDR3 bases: TGCAGTGCTAGAGATGCGGGGGTTAATGAAAAACTGTTTTTT. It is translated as CSARDAGVNEKLFF.

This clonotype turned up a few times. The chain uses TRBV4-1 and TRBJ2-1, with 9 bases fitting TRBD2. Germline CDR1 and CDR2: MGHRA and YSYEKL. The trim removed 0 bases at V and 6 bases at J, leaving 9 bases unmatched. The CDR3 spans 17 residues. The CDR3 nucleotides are TGCGCCAGCAGCCAAGATATCGGCGGGAGGGGGACCAATGAGCAGTTCTTC. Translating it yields CASSQDIGGRGTNEQFF.

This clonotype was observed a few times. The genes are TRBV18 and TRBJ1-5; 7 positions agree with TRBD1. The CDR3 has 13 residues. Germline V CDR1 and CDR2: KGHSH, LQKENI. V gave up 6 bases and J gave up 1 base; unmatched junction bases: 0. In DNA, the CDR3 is TGTGCCAGCTCGGGACAGAGCAATCAGCCCCAGCATTTT. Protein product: CASSGQSNQPQHF.

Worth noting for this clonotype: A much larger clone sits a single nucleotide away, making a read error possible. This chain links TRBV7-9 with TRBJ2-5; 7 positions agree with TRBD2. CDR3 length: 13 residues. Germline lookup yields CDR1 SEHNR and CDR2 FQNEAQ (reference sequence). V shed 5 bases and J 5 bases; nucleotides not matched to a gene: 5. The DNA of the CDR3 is TGTGCCAGCAGCGAAAACGGGGGGGAGACCCAGTACTTC. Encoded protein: CASSENGGETQYF.

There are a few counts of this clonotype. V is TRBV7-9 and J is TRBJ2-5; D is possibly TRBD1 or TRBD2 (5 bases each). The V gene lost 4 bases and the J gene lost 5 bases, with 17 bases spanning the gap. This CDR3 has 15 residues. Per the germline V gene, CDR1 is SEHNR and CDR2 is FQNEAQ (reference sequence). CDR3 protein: CASSYEGTSGETQYF. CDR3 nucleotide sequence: TGTGCCAGCAGCTACGAAGGGACCTCGGGGGAGACCCAGTACTTC. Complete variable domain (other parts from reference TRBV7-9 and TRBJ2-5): DTGVSQNPRHKITKRGQNVTFRCDPISEHNRLYWYRQTLGQGPEFLTYFQNEAQLEKSRLLSDRFSAERPKGSFSTLEIQRTEQGDSAMYLCASSYEGTSGETQYFGPGTRLLVL.

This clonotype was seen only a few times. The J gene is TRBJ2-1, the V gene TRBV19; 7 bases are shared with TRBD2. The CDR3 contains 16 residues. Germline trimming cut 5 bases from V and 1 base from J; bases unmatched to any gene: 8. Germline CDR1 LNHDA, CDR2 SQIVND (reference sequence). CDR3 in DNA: TGTGCCAGTAGTCTCCGGGGGGAAGGGTCCTACAATGAGCAGTTCTTC. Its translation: CASSLRGEGSYNEQFF.

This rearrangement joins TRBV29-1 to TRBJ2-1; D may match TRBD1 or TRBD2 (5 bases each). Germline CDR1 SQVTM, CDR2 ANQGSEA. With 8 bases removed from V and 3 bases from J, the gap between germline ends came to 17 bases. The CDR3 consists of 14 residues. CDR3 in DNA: TGCAGCATCACTAGTGAGGGGATCTACAATGAGCAGTTCTTC. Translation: CSITSEGIYNEQFF.

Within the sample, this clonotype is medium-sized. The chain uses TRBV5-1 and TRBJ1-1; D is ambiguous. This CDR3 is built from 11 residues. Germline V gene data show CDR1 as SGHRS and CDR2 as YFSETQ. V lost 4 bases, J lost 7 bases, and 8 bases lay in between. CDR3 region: CASSAGLEAFF. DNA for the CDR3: TGCGCCAGCAGCGCCGGTCTTGAAGCTTTCTTT.

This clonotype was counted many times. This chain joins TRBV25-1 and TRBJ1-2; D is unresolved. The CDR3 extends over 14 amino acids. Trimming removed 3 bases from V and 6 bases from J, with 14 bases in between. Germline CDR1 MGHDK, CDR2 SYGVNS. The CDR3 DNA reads TGTGCCAGCAGTGACGGCCGAGGGTATGATGGCTACACCTTC. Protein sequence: CASSDGRGYDGYTF.